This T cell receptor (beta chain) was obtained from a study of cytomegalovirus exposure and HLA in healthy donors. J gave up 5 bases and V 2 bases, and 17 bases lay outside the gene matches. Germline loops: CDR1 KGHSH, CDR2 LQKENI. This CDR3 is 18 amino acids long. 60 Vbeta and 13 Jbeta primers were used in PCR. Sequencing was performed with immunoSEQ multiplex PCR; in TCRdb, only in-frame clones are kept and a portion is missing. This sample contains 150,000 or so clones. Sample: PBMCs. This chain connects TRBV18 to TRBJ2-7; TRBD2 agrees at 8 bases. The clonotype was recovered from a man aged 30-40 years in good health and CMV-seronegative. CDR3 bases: TGTGCCAGCTCACCAAACGTGGGGGGAGCTAGCGGGTACCACGAGCAGTACTTC. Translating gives CASSPNVGGASGYHEQYF.